This TCR beta chain came from a study of blood T cell repertoires in COVID-19. Study information: The origin of the acute and convalescent COVID-19 samples was the United States, Italy and Spain. PBMCs, B-cell-depleted T cells, or T cells were the source of the cDNA or gDNA that made up the material.

Assay: immunoSEQ multiplex PCR; the TCRdb copy retains only in-frame clones and omits some. Seen here are around 270,000 clones, approximately 86% observed once, and the top ten hold 5.2%. This clone was observed once. Seattle-derived patients entered the study during active infection and were followed longitudinally. The CDR3 consists of 12 residues. In germline, CDR1 is SGHDT, CDR2 YYEEEE. The V gene lost 4 bases and the J gene lost 3 bases, with 5 bases spanning the gap. The clonotype was recovered from a woman aged 60-75 years with COVID-19, enrolled during active disease. Source material: peripheral blood. V is TRBV5-6 and J is TRBJ1-5; D gene unclear. In nucleotides, the CDR3 is TGTGCCAGCAGCCAGTACAATCAGCCCCAGCATTTT. This sequence encodes CASSQYNQPQHF. The full variable domain, its missing parts supplied by reference TRBV5-6 and TRBJ1-5, is DAGVTQSPTHLIKTRGQQVTLRCSPKSGHDTVSWYQQALGQGPQFIFQYYEEEERQRGNFPDRFSGHQFPNYSSELNVNALLLGDSALYLCASSQYNQPQHFGDGTRLSIL.